Each of the 31 T cell receptor beta chains below was sequenced from the same sample in a study of CD8 T cells in ankylosing spondylitis. MiXCR, run by TCRdb on the 5' RACE reads, gives a single entry per CDR3 protein. The sample shows under 55,000 distinct CDR3 sequences, 7.4% of them seen only once. The specimen was blood, either unsorted or a sorted T cell fraction (not recorded which). Receptors originate from a female donor with ankylosing spondylitis or in good health (not recorded which).

This clonotype was detected many times. V and J are TRBV15 and TRBJ1-2; maybe TRBD1 (6 bases). V dropped 2 bases and J dropped 0 bases, with 13 bases sitting between them. The CDR3 runs to 16 residues. Germline lookup yields CDR1 LNHNV and CDR2 YYDKDF (reference sequence). The CDR3 protein is CATSRSGTLANYGYTF. The CDR3, as DNA: TGTGCCACCAGCAGATCCGGGACACTTGCTAACTATGGCTACACCTTC.

This clonotype was detected many times. The J gene is TRBJ1-4, the V gene TRBV5-1, with a weak D call TRBD1 (6 bases). The CDR3 is 15 residues long. V lost 0 bases to trimming and J lost 7 bases, with 13 bases between them. Looked up from germline, CDR1 is SGHRS and CDR2 is YFSETQ. Here the CDR3 DNA reads TGCGCCAGCAGCTTGGCCGAAGGGGGTGGTGAAAAACTGTTTTTT. Translation: CASSLAEGGGEKLFF.

This clonotype showed up many times. The rearrangement links TRBV5-1 to TRBJ2-1, with 13 nucleotides matching TRBD2. Looked up from germline, CDR1 is SGHRS and CDR2 is YFSETQ. V lost 1 base and J lost 8; bases outside the gene matches: 3. The CDR3 loop spans 15 amino acids. The CDR3 nucleotides read TGCGCCAGCAGCTTGACTAGCGGGGGGGCGGATGAGCAGTTCTTC. Amino acid sequence: CASSLTSGGADEQFF.

The rearrangement uses TRBV5-1 and TRBJ1-1, with D hard to call. The CDR3 length is 15 residues. The germline gives CDR1 SGHRS, CDR2 YFSETQ. Trimming shortened V by 2 bases and J by 0 bases, and 11 bases separated the two germline ends. CDR3 nucleotides: TGCGCCAGCAGCTTCACCCAGGAGATGAACACTGAAGCTTTCTTT. It specifies CASSFTQEMNTEAFF.

This chain connects TRBV5-6 to TRBJ2-2; TRBD2 matches 7 bases. The CDR3 has 13 residues. Per germline, CDR1 SGHDT and CDR2 YYEEEE. V dropped 9 bases and J dropped 9; count of bases not matched to a gene: 11. DNA for the CDR3: TGTGCCATGGGCCCGGGGGGATACTGGGAGCTGTTTTTT. Encoded protein: CAMGPGGYWELFF.

This clonotype showed up many times. This chain uses TRBV6-5 with TRBJ2-7, with TRBD1 identical over 10 bases. Germline CDR1 is MNHEY and CDR2 is SVGAGI. CDR3 length: 18 residues. Losses at the gene ends were 0 bases for V and 4 bases for J; bases not matched to a gene: 12. CDR3 protein: CASSYSNFPGQGLYEQYF. In DNA, the CDR3 is TGTGCCAGCAGTTACTCGAATTTTCCGGGACAGGGGTTGTACGAGCAGTACTTC.

This clonotype was picked up many times. The chain is built from TRBV5-1 and TRBJ2-3; no firm D call. The germline V gene encodes CDR1 SGHRS and CDR2 YFSETQ. V was pared by 2 bases and J by 6 bases, with 4 bases between. CDR3 size: 11 residues. The CDR3 DNA follows: TGCGCCAGCAGCTTTAGGGATACGCAGTATTTT. Amino acid sequence: CASSFRDTQYF.

There are many counts of this clonotype. J is TRBJ2-3 and V is TRBV6-9; 7 bases are shared with TRBD2. The length of the CDR3 is 17 residues. V shed 0 bases and J 5 bases; nucleotides not matched to a gene: 11. Germline-derived CDR1 and CDR2 are MNHGY and SVAAGI. CDR3 protein: CASSYSRAGLVKDTQYF. The CDR3 DNA reads TGTGCCAGCAGTTATTCCCGAGCGGGGTTGGTAAAAGATACGCAGTATTTT.

This clonotype was counted ten times or more. The chain carries TRBV5-1 and TRBJ1-5; 8 bases agree with TRBD1. J gave up 5 bases and V 4 bases, and 5 bases lay outside the gene matches. Germline-derived CDR1 and CDR2 are SGHRS and YFSETQ. The CDR3 spans 14 residues. The CDR3 DNA is TGCGCCAGCAGCCCGACAGGGGCTGATCAGCCCCAGCATTTT. It encodes CASSPTGADQPQHF.

The chain joins TRBV5-6 to TRBJ1-3; D is undetermined. The CDR3 is 15 amino acids. Germline V gives CDR1 SGHDT, CDR2 YYEEEE. Deletions cut 4 bases from V and 1 base from J, with 12 bases between. The CDR3 DNA reads as TGTGCCAGCAGCGCCGCCTCGGGTTCTGGAAACACCATATATTTT. This codes for CASSAASGSGNTIYF. Based on the CDR3 plus reference TRBV5-6 and TRBJ1-3, the full variable domain is DAGVTQSPTHLIKTRGQQVTLRCSPKSGHDTVSWYQQALGQGPQFIFQYYEEEERQRGNFPDRFSGHQFPNYSSELNVNALLLGDSALYLCASSAASGSGNTIYFGEGSWLTVV.

The sample holds many counts of this clonotype. The rearrangement links TRBV5-1 to TRBJ2-7; 7 bases are shared with TRBD1. Germline values: CDR1 SGHRS, CDR2 YFSETQ. There are 15 residues in the CDR3. V lost 4 bases and J lost 0; bases outside the gene matches: 7. The CDR3 here is CASSPLTGFSYEQYF. The CDR3 DNA reads TGCGCCAGCAGCCCCCTGACAGGGTTCTCCTACGAGCAGTACTTC.

This clonotype was recorded at least ten times. The chain combines TRBV12-3 or TRBV12-4 with TRBJ2-3; D remains ambiguous. The ends were cut back, 5 bases at V and 0 bases at J, with 15 bases in the middle. This CDR3 region has 16 residues. The CDR3 region has the DNA TGTGCCAGCAGTCTAGGTATCGGACGCAGCACAGATACGCAGTATTTT. Protein product: CASSLGIGRSTDTQYF.

This clonotype was observed at least ten times. The chain uses TRBV5-1 and TRBJ1-5, with 10 positions matching TRBD1. CDR1 is SGHRS and CDR2 is YFSETQ in the germline V gene. This CDR3 is built from 15 residues. The J segment lost 4 bases and the V segment lost 4 bases, leaving 5 bases of the junction unmatched. Here the CDR3 DNA reads TGCGCCAGCAGCCCGGGACAGGGGATGAATCAGCCCCAGCATTTT. Amino acids: CASSPGQGMNQPQHF. Complete variable domain (other parts from reference TRBV5-1 and TRBJ1-5): KAGVTQTPRYLIKTRGQQVTLSCSPISGHRSVSWYQQTPGQGLQFLFEYFSETQRNKGNFPGRFSGRQFSNSRSEMNVSTLELGDSALYLCASSPGQGMNQPQHFGDGTRLSIL.

This chain connects TRBV6-2 or TRBV6-3 to TRBJ1-5, with 12 positions matching TRBD1. The CDR3 consists of 15 residues. Trimming at V came to 6 bases and at J to 7 bases, leaving 7 bases not matched to a gene. Germline loops: CDR1 MNHEY, CDR2 SVGEGT. This CDR3 is CASSPGTGGGQPQHF. CDR3 sequence (DNA): TGTGCCAGCAGCCCCGGGACAGGGGGCGGACAGCCCCAGCATTTT.

This clonotype was seen many times. V and J are TRBV10-3 and TRBJ2-3, with no clear D. Looked up from germline, CDR1 is ENHRY and CDR2 is SYGVKD. V lost 8 bases and J 0 bases, leaving 6 bases between the germline ends. CDR3 length equals 12 residues. The CDR3 DNA reads TGTGCCATCCGTGGGAGCACAGATACGCAGTATTTT. It encodes CAIRGSTDTQYF.

V and J are TRBV29-1 and TRBJ1-1; TRBD1 matches 12 bases. Per germline, CDR1 SQVTM and CDR2 ANQGSEA. This CDR3 has 18 residues. The J segment lost 1 base and the V segment lost 6 bases, leaving 15 bases of the junction unmatched. CDR3: CSVLGDRDRGQRNTEAFF. The CDR3 DNA sequence: TGCAGCGTCCTGGGCGACCGGGACAGGGGGCAGAGGAACACTGAAGCTTTCTTT.

There are a few counts of this clonotype. CDR3: CASKQDSGNTIYF. CDR3 DNA sequence: TGCGCCAGTAAACAGGACTCTGGAAACACCATATATTTT. The chain has TRBV5-1 and TRBJ1-3; D is perhaps TRBD1 (5 bases). The V end lost 8 bases, the J end lost 0 bases, and 9 bases lay between the germline ends. In germline, CDR1 is SGHRS, CDR2 YFSETQ. CDR3 length: 13 amino acids.

A word on this clonotype: The junction departs from the called germline gene at one end, perhaps through a read error. The V and J genes are TRBV20-1 and TRBJ2-1, with D maybe TRBD1 (6 bases). Germline V gene lookup returns CDR1 DFQATT and CDR2 SNEGSKA (reference sequence). The CDR3 runs 15 residues. The CDR3 sequence: CSAPFVGSRDKEQFF. The CDR3 nucleotides read TGCAGTGCTCCATTCGTTGGGAGCAGGGACAAGGAGCAGTTCTTC.

In this sample, this clonotype turned up many times. This chain connects TRBV6-5 to TRBJ1-2, with a tentative D call TRBD1 (5 bases). Germline CDR1 and CDR2: MNHEY and SVGAGI. Between the trimmed V and J ends, which lost 0 bases and 1 base, there was a span of 12 bases. This CDR3 region has 16 residues. The DNA of the CDR3 is TGTGCCAGCAGTTACTCGAAGGGACGCAATAACTATGGCTACACCTTC. Encoded protein: CASSYSKGRNNYGYTF.

The chain recombines TRBV3-1 with TRBJ1-5; D gene unclear. V shed 11 bases and J shed 1 base, with 24 bases lying between them. The CDR3 extends over 17 amino acids. Germline V CDR1 and CDR2: LGHDT, YNNKEL (reference sequence). CDR3 loop: CACTPYGPLESNQPQHF. The DNA of the CDR3 is TGTGCCTGCACCCCATACGGACCGCTGGAAAGCAATCAGCCCCAGCATTTT. Based on the CDR3 plus reference TRBV3-1 and TRBJ1-5, the full variable domain is DTAVSQTPKYLVTQMGNDKSIKCEQNLGHDTMYWYKQDSKKFLKIMFSYNNKELIINETVPNRFSPKSPDKAHLNLHINSLELGDSAVYFCACTPYGPLESNQPQHFGDGTRLSIL.

At least ten counts were recorded for this clonotype. The gene calls are TRBV20-1 and TRBJ2-1, with TRBD2 matching over 8 bases. J was trimmed by 0 bases and V by 3 bases; bases with no gene match: 19. The CDR3 covers 20 residues. CDR1 is DFQATT and CDR2 is SNEGSKA in the germline V gene (reference sequence). The CDR3 reads CSASSSGGGSRTSSYNEQFF. CDR3 sequence (DNA): TGCAGTGCTAGTTCTTCCGGCGGGGGGTCCCGCACCAGCTCCTACAATGAGCAGTTCTTC.

There are a few counts of this clonotype. The rearrangement uses TRBV7-2 and TRBJ2-6; 9 bases fit TRBD1. The V and J ends lost 2 bases and 2 bases, in that order; junction bases with no gene match: 4. The V gene's germline CDR1 is SGHTA and CDR2 FQGNSA. The CDR3 sequence is 17 residues long. The CDR3 nucleotides read TGTGCCAGCAGCTTAAGGGGACAGGGCGCTGGGGCCAACGTCCTGACTTTC. This encodes CASSLRGQGAGANVLTF.

The table lists this clonotype with a few counts. The rearrangement links TRBV5-5 to TRBJ2-1, with a possible D match to TRBD1 (6 bases). The V end lost 1 base, the J end lost 6 bases, and 14 bases lay between the germline ends. CDR1 is SGHKS, CDR2 YYEKEE, per germline (reference sequence). CDR3 length: 15 amino acids. This chain's CDR3 is CASSLLADSFNEQFF. The CDR3 DNA reads as TGTGCCAGCAGCTTGTTGGCGGACAGCTTCAATGAGCAGTTCTTC.

This chain uses TRBV20-1 with TRBJ2-3, with 11 bases identical to TRBD2. This CDR3 spans 16 amino acids. Germline lookup yields CDR1 DFQATT and CDR2 SNEGSKA (reference sequence). V shed 3 bases, J shed 1 base, and the junction held 6 bases outside the gene matches. CDR3 loop: CSARERLAGRTDTQYF. The DNA of the CDR3 is TGCAGTGCTAGGGAAAGACTAGCGGGGCGCACAGATACGCAGTATTTT.

There are many counts of this clonotype. The chain employs TRBV20-1 and TRBJ1-2; unclear D gene. The CDR3 has 13 residues. CDR1 and CDR2 (germline): DFQATT, SNEGSKA (reference sequence). Trimming left V 2 bases short and J 4 bases short, with 11 bases between. Here the CDR3 DNA reads TGCAGTGCTAGACTACAGAACCTCTATGGCTACACCTTC. The encoded protein is CSARLQNLYGYTF.

This clonotype appeared once. The chain recombines TRBV7-2 with TRBJ2-7; no firm D call. Deletions cut 1 base from V and 0 bases from J, with 10 bases between. The CDR3 extends over 15 amino acids. The germline V gene encodes CDR1 SGHTA and CDR2 FQGNSA. CDR3 sequence (DNA): TGTGCCAGCAGCTTAGATGGCACCCACTCCTACGAGCAGTACTTC. This encodes CASSLDGTHSYEQYF. Drawing the rest from reference TRBV7-2 and TRBJ2-7, the complete variable domain is GAGVSQSPSNKVTEKGKDVELRCDPISGHTALYWYRQSLGQGLEFLIYFQGNSAPDKSGLPSDRFSAERTGGSVSTLTIQRTQQEDSAVYLCASSLDGTHSYEQYFGPGTRLTVT.

This clonotype appeared once. The chain employs TRBV5-1 and TRBJ2-2, with D possibly being TRBD1 (6 bases). V lost 4 bases, J lost 7 bases, and 14 bases lay in between. Germline lookup yields CDR1 SGHRS and CDR2 YFSETQ. CDR3 length: 14 amino acids. The CDR3 protein is CASSNGQISGELFF. The CDR3 bases are TGCGCCAGCAGCAACGGACAGATCAGCGGGGAGCTGTTTTTT. Supplemented by reference TRBV5-1 and TRBJ2-2, the full variable domain reads KAGVTQTPRYLIKTRGQQVTLSCSPISGHRSVSWYQQTPGQGLQFLFEYFSETQRNKGNFPGRFSGRQFSNSRSEMNVSTLELGDSALYLCASSNGQISGELFFGEGSRLTVL.

The CDR3 DNA is TGTGCCAGCAGCTCCCGACAGGGCTCCTACGAGCAGTACGTC. Its translation is CASSSRQGSYEQYV. The chain has TRBV5-4 and TRBJ2-7; 7 bases map to TRBD1. The CDR3 is made up of 14 amino acids. The germline gives CDR1 SGHNT, CDR2 YYREEE (reference sequence). V lost 3 bases to trimming and J lost 0 bases; unmatched junction nucleotides: 3.

This clonotype was observed at least ten times. This chain joins TRBV19 and TRBJ2-7, with D perhaps matching TRBD1 (5 bases). The CDR3 spans 13 residues. In germline, CDR1 is LNHDA, CDR2 SQIVND (reference sequence). Trimming shortened V by 5 bases and J by 6 bases, and 14 bases separated the two germline ends. This CDR3 reads CASSRQSMAEQYF. The DNA of the CDR3 is TGTGCCAGTAGTCGACAGTCCATGGCCGAGCAGTACTTC.

This clonotype was counted many times. The chain combines TRBV7-8 with TRBJ2-5, with D possibly TRBD2 on 5 matching bases. Between the trimmed V and J ends, which lost 1 base and 5 bases, there was a span of 5 bases. The CDR3 length is 12 residues. Germline V gene lookup returns CDR1 SGHVS and CDR2 FQNEAQ. The CDR3 DNA reads TGTGCCAGCAGCTTAGGGGAGGAGACCCAGTACTTC. It yields the protein CASSLGEETQYF.

This clonotype showed up many times. The chain employs TRBV10-3 and TRBJ2-1; unclear D gene. V was trimmed by 10 bases and J by 4 bases, leaving 14 bases between them. Germline loops: CDR1 ENHRY, CDR2 SYGVKD. The length of the CDR3 is 13 residues. CDR3 loop: CATTGAKYNEQFF. DNA for the CDR3: TGTGCCACCACCGGAGCGAAGTACAATGAGCAGTTCTTC.